These 26 T cell receptor beta chains originate from one sample sequenced in a study of graft-versus-host responses after intestinal transplantation. These receptors have no identified antigens. Here immunoSEQ multiplex PCR was the method, and the copy in TCRdb shows in-frame clones only, minus some. The sample records tens of thousands of clones, around 90% being singletons. The sample in question was unstimulated CD8+ T cells sorted from spleen or lymph node cells, obtained before transplant. Every receptor here comes from a human donor who was the organ donor for an intestinal transplant.

This chain joins TRBV28 and TRBJ2-2, with D maybe TRBD1 (5 bases). CDR1 is MDHEN and CDR2 is SYDVKM in the germline V gene. The germline V and J ends were trimmed by 3 bases and 1 base, with 9 bases remaining between them. The CDR3 spans 15 residues. The CDR3 bases are TGTGCCAGCAGTTTTAGGGGCTTGAACACCGGGGAGCTGTTTTTT. Its protein is CASSFRGLNTGELFF.

V gene TRBV6-1 combines with J gene TRBJ2-7, with 11 positions matching TRBD2. J was trimmed by 4 bases and V by 2 bases; bases with no gene match: 10. This CDR3 spans 17 amino acids. CDR1 is MNHNS, CDR2 SASEGT, per germline. CDR3 in DNA: TGTGCCAGCAGTGAACCAACTGATCTAGCGGGGGGATACGAGCAGTACGTC. Translating it yields CASSEPTDLAGGYEQYV.

This clone was detected only once. The CDR3 reads CASSFNRDEGNSPLHF. The DNA for the CDR3 is TGTGCCAGCAGCTTTAACAGGGATGAGGGCAATTCACCCCTCCACTTT. The rearrangement links TRBV5-6 to TRBJ1-6; TRBD1 is a possible D gene (6 bases). The CDR3 spans 16 residues. Trimming took off 2 bases at V and 7 bases at J, with 16 bases between the two ends. Germline V gives CDR1 SGHDT, CDR2 YYEEEE. The complete variable domain, with remaining parts taken from reference TRBV5-6 and TRBJ1-6, reads DAGVTQSPTHLIKTRGQQVTLRCSPKSGHDTVSWYQQALGQGPQFIFQYYEEEERQRGNFPDRFSGHQFPNYSSELNVNALLLGDSALYLCASSFNRDEGNSPLHFGNGTRLTVT.

This sequence joins TRBV15 and TRBJ2-5; 9 bases fit TRBD1. With V trimmed by 2 bases and J by 4 bases, 5 bases remained unmatched. Germline V gene lookup returns CDR1 LNHNV and CDR2 YYDKDF (reference sequence). CDR3 size: 15 residues. CDR3 residues: CATSRPGQGVETQYF. For the CDR3, the DNA is TGTGCCACCAGCAGACCGGGACAGGGAGTAGAGACCCAGTACTTC.

This rearrangement joins TRBV19 to TRBJ1-5; D is ambiguous. Trimming cost V 3 bases and J 2 bases, with 11 bases left between them. The germline V gene has CDR1 LNHDA and CDR2 SQIVND (reference sequence). The CDR3 is made up of 15 amino acids. The CDR3 bases are TGTGCCAGTAGTATCACGGGGAATGGCAATCAGCCCCAGCATTTT. This translates into CASSITGNGNQPQHF.

V is TRBV7-9 and J is TRBJ1-2, with TRBD1 as a possible D gene (6 bases). Germline V gives CDR1 SEHNR, CDR2 FQNEAQ (reference sequence). Trimming pared 0 bases from V and 1 base from J, leaving 12 bases between. This CDR3 is built from 16 residues. CDR3 in amino acids: CASSLAGWGHNYGYTF. CDR3 DNA: TGTGCCAGCAGCTTAGCGGGTTGGGGACATAACTATGGCTACACCTTC.

This clone appeared once. This sequence joins TRBV5-4 and TRBJ1-3, with 10 bases lining up with TRBD1. This CDR3 spans 15 amino acids. V lost 4 bases and J lost 4; bases outside the gene matches: 5. Germline V gene sequence: CDR1 SGHNT, CDR2 YYREEE (reference sequence). As DNA, the CDR3 is TGTGCCAGCAGCCTGGGACAGGGGAGAGGAAACACCATATATTTT. This translates into CASSLGQGRGNTIYF.

The chain uses TRBV6-6 and TRBJ2-7; 10 positions agree with TRBD1. CDR3 size: 16 residues. V lost 0 bases to trimming and J lost 5 bases; unmatched junction nucleotides: 7. Germline CDR1 reads MNHNY; CDR2 reads SVGAGI (reference sequence). The CDR3 spells CASSYSTTGGEDEQYV. Here the CDR3 DNA reads TGTGCCAGCAGTTACTCGACGACAGGGGGCGAGGACGAGCAGTACGTC.

V and J are TRBV27 and TRBJ2-7; TRBD1 matches at 7 bases. J was trimmed by 2 bases and V by 5 bases; bases with no gene match: 12. This CDR3 spans 16 amino acids. Germline CDR1 reads MNHEY; CDR2 reads SMNVEV (reference sequence). CDR3 sequence reads: CASSPGLTGLTYEQYV. The CDR3, as DNA: TGTGCCAGCAGTCCAGGACTGACAGGGCTGACCTACGAGCAGTACGTC.

This clone has more than one count but fewer than ten. The rearrangement links TRBV28 to TRBJ1-5, with TRBD1 matching over 7 bases. J gave up 6 bases and V 6 bases, and 8 bases lay outside the gene matches. The CDR3 consists of 14 residues. Germline V gene lookup returns CDR1 MDHEN and CDR2 SYDVKM. The CDR3 here is CASSLTGAAQPQHF. The CDR3 bases are TGTGCCAGCAGCTTAACAGGGGCGGCTCAGCCCCAGCATTTT.

J is TRBJ2-5 and V is TRBV7-3; 8 positions agree with TRBD1. The CDR3 runs 14 residues. CDR1 and CDR2 (germline): SGHTA, FQGTGA. J gave up 3 bases and V 5 bases, and 5 bases lay outside the gene matches. The CDR3 DNA follows: TGTGCCAGCAGCACAGGACAGGGAGAAGAGACCCAGTACTTC. This sequence encodes CASSTGQGEETQYF.

The chain has TRBV6-4 and TRBJ2-1; 11 bases line up with TRBD2. This CDR3 has 15 amino acids. V lost 6 bases to trimming and J lost 2 bases; unmatched junction nucleotides: 3. Germline CDR1 is MRHNA and CDR2 is SNTAGT. The CDR3 DNA reads as TGTGCCAGCAGCGAACTAGCGGGGGCCTACAATGAGCAGTTCTTC. Translation: CASSELAGAYNEQFF.

The chain has TRBV21-1 and TRBJ2-7; the D segment call TRBD1 is taken from the table without a DNA check. TRBV21-1 represents a pseudogene. The CDR3 is made up of 14 amino acids. The CDR3: CASSRGTEAYEQYV. In DNA, the CDR3 is TGTGCCAGCAGCCGGGGGACAGAGGCCTACGAGCAGTACGTC.

CDR3 bases: TGTGCCAGCAAAGTTGGACAGAACACTGAAGCTTTCTTT. It yields the protein CASKVGQNTEAFF. The chain carries TRBV27 and TRBJ1-1, with a possible D match to TRBD1 (5 bases). This CDR3 comprises 13 residues. The germline V gene has CDR1 MNHEY and CDR2 SMNVEV (reference sequence). Trimming removed 7 bases at V and 1 base at J, with 10 bases between.

The chain is built from TRBV6-1 and TRBJ1-1, with D perhaps TRBD1 (5 bases). The CDR3 has 15 amino acids. Germline V gene lookup returns CDR1 MNHNS and CDR2 SASEGT. Trimming cost V 6 bases and J 5 bases, with 19 bases left between them. CDR3 amino acids: CASSPLGGAWTEAFF. The DNA of the CDR3 is TGTGCCAGCAGCCCCCTCGGCGGGGCGTGGACTGAAGCTTTCTTT.

The J gene is TRBJ2-7, the V gene TRBV11-1, with TRBD2 matching over 15 bases. The CDR3 extends over 19 amino acids. J lost 8 bases, V lost 0 bases, and 14 bases had no gene match. Germline assignment: CDR1 SGHAT and CDR2 FQDESV (reference sequence). The CDR3 is CASSLAGTSGGHPAVQQYV. For the CDR3, the DNA is TGTGCCAGCAGCTTAGCTGGGACTAGCGGGGGGCACCCCGCCGTACAGCAGTACGTC.

The chain couples TRBV27 to TRBJ2-1, with 12 bases identical to TRBD2. The CDR3 is made up of 15 amino acids. Germline V CDR1 and CDR2: MNHEY, SMNVEV (reference sequence). V gave up 6 bases and J gave up 4 bases; unmatched junction bases: 4. The CDR3 bases are TGTGCCAGCAGCTCGACTAGCGGGAGTTACAATGAGCAGTTCTTC. Protein product: CASSSTSGSYNEQFF.

V usage is TRBV6-1 and J usage is TRBJ1-5; 7 bases map to TRBD1. With 8 bases clipped from V and 1 base from J, the junction kept 5 bases outside the gene matches. The CDR3 loop spans 14 amino acids. CDR1 is MNHNS and CDR2 is SASEGT in the germline V gene. The CDR3 region is CASAQGTSNQPQHF. The DNA for the CDR3 is TGTGCCAGCGCACAGGGGACGAGCAATCAGCCCCAGCATTTT.

This chain links TRBV6-1 with TRBJ1-2; a possible D gene is TRBD1 (5 bases). The germline CDR1 and CDR2 sequences are MNHNS and SASEGT. This CDR3 contains 12 residues. V gave up 6 bases and J gave up 4 bases, with 9 bases separating them. CDR3 DNA sequence: TGTGCCAGCAGCCAGGACACCTATGGCTACACCTTC. Translated: CASSQDTYGYTF.

V gene TRBV4-3 combines with J gene TRBJ2-1; 8 bases fit TRBD1. This CDR3 has 14 residues. Trimming cost V 1 base and J 6 bases; bases outside gene matches: 2. Germline lookup yields CDR1 LGHNA and CDR2 YSLEER. The CDR3 bases are TGCGCCAGCAGCCAAGGACAGGGGCTCAATGAGCAGTTCTTC. Its translation: CASSQGQGLNEQFF.

The chain recombines TRBV4-3 with TRBJ2-3, with 11 positions matching TRBD2. Germline CDR1 LGHNA, CDR2 YSLEER. V shed 1 base and J 3 bases; nucleotides not matched to a gene: 3. The CDR3 length is 16 residues. CDR3 sequence reads: CASSQVTSGGTDTQYF. CDR3 DNA: TGCGCCAGCAGCCAAGTAACTAGCGGGGGAACAGATACGCAGTATTTT.

The rearrangement links TRBV2 to TRBJ2-3; 13 nucleotides agree with TRBD2. CDR1 and CDR2 from the germline V gene are SNHLY and FYNNEI. The length of the CDR3 is 16 residues. Trimming cost V 6 bases and J 2 bases; bases outside gene matches: 5. CDR3 in amino acids: CASRTTSGGLTDTQYF. CDR3 sequence (DNA): TGTGCCAGCAGGACGACTAGCGGGGGGCTCACAGATACGCAGTATTTT.

The chain is built from TRBV6-5 and TRBJ2-7, with D maybe TRBD1 (5 bases). V lost 0 bases to trimming and J lost 3 bases, with 9 bases between them. In germline, CDR1 is MNHEY, CDR2 SVGAGI. The CDR3 spans 14 residues. CDR3 nucleotide sequence: TGTGCCAGCAGTTACTCCCGAGACAGCTACGAGCAGTACGTC. Its protein product is CASSYSRDSYEQYV.

V usage is TRBV6-4 and J usage is TRBJ2-1; 7 nucleotides line up with TRBD1. With V trimmed by 0 bases and J by 6 bases, 8 bases remained unmatched. This CDR3 comprises 16 residues. Germline values: CDR1 MRHNA, CDR2 SNTAGT. The CDR3 nucleotides read TGTGCCAGCAGTGACTCCCCAGGGGCAGGGGGCAATGAGCAGTTCTTC. Encoded protein: CASSDSPGAGGNEQFF.

This rearrangement joins TRBV19 to TRBJ2-2; TRBD2 aligns across 12 bases. The CDR3 extends over 22 amino acids. Germline V gene lookup returns CDR1 LNHDA and CDR2 SQIVND (reference sequence). The V and J ends lost 3 bases and 1 base, in that order; junction bases with no gene match: 18. CDR3 residues: CASSISRGSLAGGPGNTGELFF. The DNA for the CDR3 is TGTGCCAGTAGTATCTCCAGGGGCTCCCTAGCGGGGGGGCCGGGGAACACCGGGGAGCTGTTTTTT.

The rearrangement links TRBV15 to TRBJ1-2, with TRBD1 identical over 7 bases. V shed 5 bases and J 4 bases; nucleotides not matched to a gene: 16. The germline V gene encodes CDR1 LNHNV and CDR2 YYDKDF (reference sequence). CDR3 length: 17 amino acids. The CDR3 loop reads CATSLDRVGIRGYGYTF. The CDR3 DNA sequence: TGTGCCACCAGCCTTGACAGGGTCGGTATTCGGGGCTATGGCTACACCTTC.